This is a list of T cell receptor beta chains from one sample in a study of blood T cell repertoires in COVID-19. Libraries were prepared by immunoSEQ multiplex PCR; TCRdb keeps only in-frame clonotypes and omits some of them. The sample consists of under 200,000 clones, around 79% of them appearing once. The specimen sequenced was peripheral blood. These receptors all come from a woman aged 40-49 years with COVID-19, enrolled during active disease. Each CDR3 is given with its conserved first and last residue. D genes are given only for firm matches. The size entry is marked missing in some rows and otherwise reads once, few, many or a size class.

cdr3_aa: CASNPMAGTVKLFF; cdr3_nt: TGTGCCAGCAATCCGATGGCAGGGACAGTAAAACTGTTTTTT; j_call: TRBJ1-4; d_call: TRBD1; clone_size: NA; cdr3_length: 14; v_call: TRBV2
cdr3_aa: CASSPRDTYGYTF; cdr3_nt: TGTGCCAGTAGTCCAAGGGACACCTATGGCTACACCTTC; j_call: TRBJ1-2; d_call: NA; clone_size: few; cdr3_length: 13; v_call: TRBV19
cdr3_aa: CASSLGWRGGTDTQYF; cdr3_nt: TGCGCCAGCAGCTTGGGTTGGCGGGGGGGCACAGATACGCAGTATTTT; j_call: TRBJ2-3; d_call: TRBD2; clone_size: NA; cdr3_length: 16; v_call: TRBV5-1
cdr3_aa: CASSLGRGQGPYGYTF; cdr3_nt: TGTGCCAGCAGCTTAGGACGGGGACAGGGACCTTATGGCTACACCTTC; j_call: TRBJ1-2; d_call: TRBD1; clone_size: medium-sized; cdr3_length: 16; v_call: TRBV7-9
cdr3_aa: CASQEQGAEETQYF; cdr3_nt: TGTGCCAGTCAAGAACAGGGGGCTGAAGAGACCCAGTACTTC; j_call: TRBJ2-5; d_call: TRBD1; clone_size: NA; cdr3_length: 14; v_call: TRBV18
cdr3_aa: CAWSQDRGNQPQHF; cdr3_nt: TGTGCCTGGTCCCAAGACAGGGGTAATCAGCCCCAGCATTTT; j_call: TRBJ1-5; d_call: TRBD1; clone_size: NA; cdr3_length: 14; v_call: TRBV30
cdr3_aa: CSASDRSQPQHF; cdr3_nt: TGCAGTGCTAGTGACAGGTCTCAGCCCCAGCATTTT; j_call: TRBJ1-5; d_call: NA; clone_size: NA; cdr3_length: 12; v_call: TRBV20-1
cdr3_aa: CAWSAQSGNTIYF; cdr3_nt: TGTGCCTGGAGTGCCCAGTCTGGAAACACCATATATTTT; j_call: TRBJ1-3; d_call: NA; clone_size: NA; cdr3_length: 13; v_call: TRBV30
cdr3_aa: CASGLWSGELFF; cdr3_nt: TGCGCCAGCGGACTTTGGTCCGGGGAGCTGTTTTTT; j_call: TRBJ2-2; d_call: NA; clone_size: NA; cdr3_length: 12; v_call: TRBV5-1
cdr3_aa: CASSRDFTDTQYF; cdr3_nt: TGTGCCAGCTCTCGGGACTTCACAGATACGCAGTATTTT; j_call: TRBJ2-3; d_call: NA; clone_size: NA; cdr3_length: 13; v_call: TRBV18
cdr3_aa: CAIGQGGVAFF; cdr3_nt: TGTGCCATCGGACAGGGAGGGGTAGCTTTCTTT; j_call: TRBJ1-1; d_call: TRBD1; clone_size: NA; cdr3_length: 11; v_call: TRBV10-3
cdr3_aa: CASSLAGRRTDTQYF; cdr3_nt: TGTGCCAGCAGCTTAGCGGGGAGACGCACAGATACGCAGTATTTT; j_call: TRBJ2-3; d_call: NA; clone_size: NA; cdr3_length: 15; v_call: TRBV7-2
cdr3_aa: CASSAPGQKYGYTF; cdr3_nt: TGCGCCAGCAGTGCTCCGGGACAAAAGTATGGCTACACCTTC; j_call: TRBJ1-2; d_call: NA; clone_size: NA; cdr3_length: 14; v_call: TRBV10-2
cdr3_aa: CASSPGQGREYF; cdr3_nt: TGTGCCAGCAGCCCGGGACAGGGGAGAGAGTACTTC; j_call: TRBJ2-7; d_call: TRBD1; clone_size: NA; cdr3_length: 12; v_call: TRBV6-5
cdr3_aa: CASSQSGDRGVQAFF; cdr3_nt: TGTGCCAGCTCGCAGTCCGGGGACAGGGGGGTTCAAGCTTTCTTT; j_call: TRBJ1-1; d_call: TRBD1; clone_size: NA; cdr3_length: 15; v_call: TRBV18
cdr3_aa: CASSISRGRANGGYTF; cdr3_nt: TGTGCCAGTAGTATCTCCAGGGGCAGAGCTAATGGTGGCTACACCTTC; j_call: TRBJ1-2; d_call: NA; clone_size: NA; cdr3_length: 16; v_call: TRBV19
cdr3_aa: CATSSLELGRQETQYF; cdr3_nt: TGTGCCACCAGCAGCCTCGAACTAGGGAGGCAAGAGACCCAGTACTTC; j_call: TRBJ2-5; d_call: NA; clone_size: few; cdr3_length: 16; v_call: TRBV15
cdr3_aa: CASGTGYSGANVLTF; cdr3_nt: TGTGCCAGTGGGACAGGGTATTCTGGGGCCAACGTCCTGACTTTC; j_call: TRBJ2-6; d_call: TRBD1; clone_size: NA; cdr3_length: 15; v_call: TRBV19
cdr3_aa: CASRFGDRVHEQYF; cdr3_nt: TGTGCCAGCAGGTTTGGGGACAGGGTACACGAGCAGTACTTC; j_call: TRBJ2-7; d_call: TRBD1; clone_size: NA; cdr3_length: 14; v_call: TRBV27
cdr3_aa: CASSSLGGGPYEQYF; cdr3_nt: TGTGCCAGCAGCTCCCTAGGGGGGGGGCCCTACGAGCAGTACTTC; j_call: TRBJ2-7; d_call: NA; clone_size: NA; cdr3_length: 15; v_call: TRBV5-4
cdr3_aa: CAIRGLAGTGELFF; cdr3_nt: TGTGCCATCAGGGGACTAGCGGGAACCGGGGAGCTGTTTTTT; j_call: TRBJ2-2; d_call: TRBD2; clone_size: many; cdr3_length: 14; v_call: TRBV10-3
cdr3_aa: CASSEIGWGLKNIQYF; cdr3_nt: TGTGCCAGCAGTGAGATCGGTTGGGGGCTAAAAAACATTCAGTACTTC; j_call: TRBJ2-4; d_call: NA; clone_size: NA; cdr3_length: 16; v_call: TRBV2
cdr3_aa: CASSLGYRFGAGGTYNEQFF; cdr3_nt: TGTGCCAGCAGCTTAGGTTACAGGTTTGGGGCGGGAGGGACCTACAATGAGCAGTTCTTC; j_call: TRBJ2-1; d_call: TRBD2; clone_size: once; cdr3_length: 20; v_call: TRBV7-8
cdr3_aa: CASSFSGTAASGNTIYF; cdr3_nt: TGTGCCAGCAGCTTCTCCGGGACAGCGGCCTCTGGAAACACCATATATTTT; j_call: TRBJ1-3; d_call: TRBD1; clone_size: NA; cdr3_length: 17; v_call: TRBV7-2
cdr3_aa: CASSERGGANVLTF; cdr3_nt: TGTGCCAGCAGTGAGCGGGGTGGGGCCAACGTCCTGACTTTC; j_call: TRBJ2-6; d_call: NA; clone_size: NA; cdr3_length: 14; v_call: TRBV2
cdr3_aa: CARLRSGRLSSGANVLTF; cdr3_nt: TGTGCCAGACTTAGGTCCGGGAGGCTAAGCTCTGGGGCCAACGTCCTGACTTTC; j_call: TRBJ2-6; d_call: TRBD2; clone_size: NA; cdr3_length: 18; v_call: TRBV6-4
cdr3_aa: CSVIAVSSYNEQFF; cdr3_nt: TGCAGCGTTATAGCGGTTAGCTCCTACAATGAGCAGTTCTTC; j_call: TRBJ2-1; d_call: NA; clone_size: NA; cdr3_length: 14; v_call: TRBV29-1
cdr3_aa: CASSPEAGAHYGYTF; cdr3_nt: TGTGCCAGCTCACCAGAGGCAGGGGCCCATTATGGCTACACCTTC; j_call: TRBJ1-2; d_call: NA; clone_size: NA; cdr3_length: 15; v_call: TRBV18
cdr3_aa: CASSLDGMNTEAFF; cdr3_nt: TGCGCCAGCAGCCTCGATGGCATGAACACTGAAGCTTTCTTT; j_call: TRBJ1-1; d_call: NA; clone_size: NA; cdr3_length: 14; v_call: TRBV4-3
cdr3_aa: CASSPGTSGATDTQYF; cdr3_nt: TGTGCCAGCAGCCCCGGGACTAGCGGGGCTACAGATACGCAGTATTTT; j_call: TRBJ2-3; d_call: TRBD2; clone_size: NA; cdr3_length: 16; v_call: TRBV5-8
cdr3_aa: CASSIPLRVTEAFF; cdr3_nt: TGTGCCAGTAGTATACCCCTCAGGGTCACTGAAGCTTTCTTT; j_call: TRBJ1-1; d_call: NA; clone_size: NA; cdr3_length: 14; v_call: TRBV19
cdr3_aa: CASAGQGHQPQHF; cdr3_nt: TGTGCCAGCGCCGGACAGGGCCATCAGCCCCAGCATTTT; j_call: TRBJ1-5; d_call: TRBD1; clone_size: NA; cdr3_length: 13; v_call: TRBV6-5
cdr3_aa: CASSQDPQGPNYGYTF; cdr3_nt: TGCGCCAGCAGCCAAGATCCACAGGGGCCTAACTATGGCTACACCTTC; j_call: TRBJ1-2; d_call: TRBD1; clone_size: NA; cdr3_length: 16; v_call: TRBV4-3
cdr3_aa: CASSQAPGTRLNTEAFF; cdr3_nt: TGTGCCAGCAGCCAAGCACCAGGGACACGACTAAACACTGAAGCTTTCTTT; j_call: TRBJ1-1; d_call: NA; clone_size: NA; cdr3_length: 17; v_call: TRBV3-1/TRBV3-2
cdr3_aa: CASSPTGQGHEQYF; cdr3_nt: TGTGCCAGCAGTCCTACGGGACAGGGTCACGAGCAGTACTTC; j_call: TRBJ2-7; d_call: TRBD1; clone_size: NA; cdr3_length: 14; v_call: TRBV2
cdr3_aa: CASSVFGGEAYEQYF; cdr3_nt: TGTGCCAGCAGCGTATTTGGGGGCGAGGCCTACGAGCAGTACTTC; j_call: TRBJ2-7; d_call: NA; clone_size: NA; cdr3_length: 15; v_call: TRBV9
cdr3_aa: CASSYSSLFPYNEQFF; cdr3_nt: TGTGCCAGCAGTTACTCTTCGCTATTTCCATACAATGAGCAGTTCTTC; j_call: TRBJ2-1; d_call: NA; clone_size: once; cdr3_length: 16; v_call: TRBV6-2/TRBV6-3
cdr3_aa: CATPAGSANEKLFF; cdr3_nt: TGTGCCACACCAGCGGGGTCCGCTAATGAAAAACTGTTTTTT; j_call: TRBJ1-4; d_call: NA; clone_size: NA; cdr3_length: 14; v_call: TRBV6-4
cdr3_aa: CASSVDRGDYNEQFF; cdr3_nt: TGTGCCAGCAGCGTAGACAGGGGGGACTACAATGAGCAGTTCTTC; j_call: TRBJ2-1; d_call: TRBD1; clone_size: NA; cdr3_length: 15; v_call: TRBV11-2
cdr3_aa: CASSLGQDNYGYTF; cdr3_nt: TGTGCCAGCAGCTTAGGGCAGGATAACTATGGCTACACCTTC; j_call: TRBJ1-2; d_call: NA; clone_size: once; cdr3_length: 14; v_call: TRBV7-9
cdr3_aa: CAIFNPRGLYEQYF; cdr3_nt: TGTGCCATCTTCAACCCCAGGGGGCTTTACGAGCAGTACTTC; j_call: TRBJ2-7; d_call: TRBD1; clone_size: once; cdr3_length: 14; v_call: TRBV2
cdr3_aa: CASSGGTGDPYGYTF; cdr3_nt: TGCGCCAGCAGCGGGGGGACAGGGGATCCCTATGGCTACACCTTC; j_call: TRBJ1-2; d_call: TRBD1; clone_size: NA; cdr3_length: 15; v_call: TRBV5-1